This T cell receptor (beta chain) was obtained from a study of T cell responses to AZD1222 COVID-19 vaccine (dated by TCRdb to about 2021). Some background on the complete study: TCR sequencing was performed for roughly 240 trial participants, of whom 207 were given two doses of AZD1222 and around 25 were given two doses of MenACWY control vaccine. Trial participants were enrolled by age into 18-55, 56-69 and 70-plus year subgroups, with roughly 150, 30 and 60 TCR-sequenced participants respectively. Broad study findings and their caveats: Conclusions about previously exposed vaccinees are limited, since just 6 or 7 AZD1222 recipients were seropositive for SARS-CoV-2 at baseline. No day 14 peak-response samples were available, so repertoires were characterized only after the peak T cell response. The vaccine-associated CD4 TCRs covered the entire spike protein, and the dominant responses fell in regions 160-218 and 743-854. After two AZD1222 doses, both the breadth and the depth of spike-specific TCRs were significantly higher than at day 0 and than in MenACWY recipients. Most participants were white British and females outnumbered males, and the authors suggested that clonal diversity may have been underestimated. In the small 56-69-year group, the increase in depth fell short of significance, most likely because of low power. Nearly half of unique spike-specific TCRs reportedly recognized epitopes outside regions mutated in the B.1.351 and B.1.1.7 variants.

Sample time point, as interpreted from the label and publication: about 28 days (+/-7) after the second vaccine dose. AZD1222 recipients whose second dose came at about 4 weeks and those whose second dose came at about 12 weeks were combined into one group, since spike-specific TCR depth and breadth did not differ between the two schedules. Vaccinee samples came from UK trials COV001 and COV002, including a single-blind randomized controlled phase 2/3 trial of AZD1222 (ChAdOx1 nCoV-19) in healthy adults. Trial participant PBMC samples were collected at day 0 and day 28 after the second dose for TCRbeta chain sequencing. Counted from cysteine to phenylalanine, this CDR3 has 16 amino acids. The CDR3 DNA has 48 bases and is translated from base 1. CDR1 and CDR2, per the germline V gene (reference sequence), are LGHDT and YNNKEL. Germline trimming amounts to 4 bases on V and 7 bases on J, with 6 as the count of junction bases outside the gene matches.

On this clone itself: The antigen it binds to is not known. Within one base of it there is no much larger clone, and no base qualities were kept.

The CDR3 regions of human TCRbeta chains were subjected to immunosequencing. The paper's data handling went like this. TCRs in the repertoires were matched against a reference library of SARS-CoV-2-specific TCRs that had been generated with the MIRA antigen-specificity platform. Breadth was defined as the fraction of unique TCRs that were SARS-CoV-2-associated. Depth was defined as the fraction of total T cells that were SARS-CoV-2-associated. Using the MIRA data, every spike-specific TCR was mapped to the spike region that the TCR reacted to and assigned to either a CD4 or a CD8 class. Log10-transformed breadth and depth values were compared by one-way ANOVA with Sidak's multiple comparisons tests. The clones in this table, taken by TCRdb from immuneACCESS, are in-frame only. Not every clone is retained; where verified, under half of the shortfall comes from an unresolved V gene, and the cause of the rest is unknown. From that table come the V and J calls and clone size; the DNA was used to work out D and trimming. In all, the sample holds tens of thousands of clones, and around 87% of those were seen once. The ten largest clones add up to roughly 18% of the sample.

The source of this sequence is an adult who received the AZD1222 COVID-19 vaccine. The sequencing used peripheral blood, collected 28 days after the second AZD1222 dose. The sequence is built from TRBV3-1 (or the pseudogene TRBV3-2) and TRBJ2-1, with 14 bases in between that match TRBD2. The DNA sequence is TGTGCCAGCAGCCCGCGGACTAGCGGGGGGATGAATGAGCAGTTCTTC. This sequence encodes CASSPRTSGGMNEQFF.